The 3 T cell receptor beta chains below were found in one sample sequenced in a study of shared clonotypes between healthy human individuals (dated by TCRdb to about 2020). Library preparation employed the immunoSEQ multiplex PCR assay. In TCRdb, the immuneACCESS table is reduced to in-frame sequences with V and J assigned. These tables do not hold every clone; where another copy was compared, an unresolved V gene accounts for under half, and the others remain unexplained. The sample profile shows a few million clones; approximately 96% of them were found once. Roughly 0.13% of the sample goes to the ten largest clones. Sequencing was carried out using naive CD4+ T cells sorted from blood. The label giving this sample's cell subset or site can be read as: CD45RA+ positively selected. All receptors derive from a man aged 18-30 years in good health.

The chain joins TRBV11-2 to TRBJ1-2, with TRBD1 identical over 7 bases. V lost 5 bases, J lost 0 bases, and 9 bases stayed unmatched. The CDR3 runs 16 residues. Germline V gene data show CDR1 as SGHAT and CDR2 as FQNNGV. This chain's CDR3 is CASSQTGLTANYGYTF. The CDR3 nucleotides read TGTGCCAGCAGCCAGACAGGGCTTACGGCTAACTATGGCTACACCTTC.

The chain has TRBV18 and TRBJ1-2; D perhaps matches TRBD1 (5 bases). The V end lost 1 base, the J end lost 4 bases, and 13 bases lay between the germline ends. This CDR3 has 15 residues. Germline V gives CDR1 KGHSH, CDR2 LQKENI. The CDR3 DNA reads as TGTGCCAGCTCACCACAGAGGGGAACCGCCTATGGCTACACCTTC. Its protein is CASSPQRGTAYGYTF.

This chain connects TRBV7-9 to TRBJ2-7; 8 positions agree with TRBD2. V shed 5 bases and J 0 bases; nucleotides not matched to a gene: 12. The CDR3 has 17 residues. The germline gives CDR1 SEHNR, CDR2 FQNEAQ (reference sequence). The CDR3 DNA is TGTGCCAGCAGCAGACTGATTAAGGCGGGGGGCTCCTACGAGCAGTACTTC. Translation: CASSRLIKAGGSYEQYF. The full variable domain, rest sourced from reference TRBV7-9 and TRBJ2-7, is DTGVSQNPRHKITKRGQNVTFRCDPISEHNRLYWYRQTLGQGPEFLTYFQNEAQLEKSRLLSDRFSAERPKGSFSTLEIQRTEQGDSAMYLCASSRLIKAGGSYEQYFGPGTRLTVT.